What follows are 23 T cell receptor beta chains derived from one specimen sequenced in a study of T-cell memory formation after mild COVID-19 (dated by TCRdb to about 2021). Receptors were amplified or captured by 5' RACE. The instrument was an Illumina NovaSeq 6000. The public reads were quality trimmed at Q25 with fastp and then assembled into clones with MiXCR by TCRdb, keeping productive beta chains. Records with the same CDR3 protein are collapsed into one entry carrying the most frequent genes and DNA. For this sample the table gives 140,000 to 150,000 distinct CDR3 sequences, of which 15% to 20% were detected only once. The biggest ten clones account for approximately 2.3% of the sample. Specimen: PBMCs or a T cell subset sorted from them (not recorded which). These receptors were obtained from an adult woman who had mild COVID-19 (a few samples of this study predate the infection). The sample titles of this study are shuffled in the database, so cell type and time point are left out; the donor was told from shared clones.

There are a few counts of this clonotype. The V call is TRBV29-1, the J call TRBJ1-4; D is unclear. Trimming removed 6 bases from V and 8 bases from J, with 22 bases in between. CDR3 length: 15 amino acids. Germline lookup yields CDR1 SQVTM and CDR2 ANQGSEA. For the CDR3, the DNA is TGCAGCGTCCGGATGGGTTTCGGGTTTGGCGAAAAACTGTTTTTT. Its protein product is CSVRMGFGFGEKLFF. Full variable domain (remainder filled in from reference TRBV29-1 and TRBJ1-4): SAVISQKPSRDICQRGTSLTIQCQVDSQVTMMFWYRQQPGQSLTLIATANQGSEATYESGFVIDKFPISRPNLTFSTLTVSNMSPEDSSIYLCSVRMGFGFGEKLFFGSGTQLSVL.

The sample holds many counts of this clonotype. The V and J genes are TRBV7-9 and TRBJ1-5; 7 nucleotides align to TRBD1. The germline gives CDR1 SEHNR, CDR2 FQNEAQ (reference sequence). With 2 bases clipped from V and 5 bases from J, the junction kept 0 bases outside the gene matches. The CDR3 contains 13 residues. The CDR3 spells CASSLTGDQPQHF. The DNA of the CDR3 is TGTGCCAGCAGCTTAACAGGGGATCAGCCCCAGCATTTT.

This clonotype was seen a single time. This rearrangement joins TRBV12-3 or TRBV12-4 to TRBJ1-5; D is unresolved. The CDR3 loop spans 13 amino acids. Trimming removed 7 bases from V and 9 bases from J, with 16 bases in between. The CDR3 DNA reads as TGTGCCAGCACCCCCCATGTTCGCGGGCCCCAGCATTTT. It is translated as CASTPHVRGPQHF.

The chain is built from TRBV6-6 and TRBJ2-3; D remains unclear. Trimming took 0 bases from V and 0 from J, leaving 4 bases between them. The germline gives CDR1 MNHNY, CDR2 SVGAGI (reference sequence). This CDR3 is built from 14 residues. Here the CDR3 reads CASSYSTSTDTQYF. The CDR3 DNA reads TGTGCCAGCAGTTACTCCACTAGCACAGATACGCAGTATTTT.

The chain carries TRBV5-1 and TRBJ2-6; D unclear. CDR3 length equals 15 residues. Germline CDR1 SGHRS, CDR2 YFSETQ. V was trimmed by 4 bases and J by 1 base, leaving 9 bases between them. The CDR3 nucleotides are TGCGCCAGCAGCCCGACTTCTTCTGGGGCCAACGTCCTGACTTTC. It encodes CASSPTSSGANVLTF.

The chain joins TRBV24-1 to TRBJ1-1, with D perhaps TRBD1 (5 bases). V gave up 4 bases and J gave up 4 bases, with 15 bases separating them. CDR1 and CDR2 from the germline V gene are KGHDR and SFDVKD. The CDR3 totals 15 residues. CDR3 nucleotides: TGTGCCACCAGTGAGCGTCAGGGATCAACCACTGAAGCTTTCTTT. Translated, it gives CATSERQGSTTEAFF.

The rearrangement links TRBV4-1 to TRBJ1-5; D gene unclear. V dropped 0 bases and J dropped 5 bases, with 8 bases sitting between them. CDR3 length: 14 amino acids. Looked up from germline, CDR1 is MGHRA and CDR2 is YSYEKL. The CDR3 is CASSQEARDQPQHF. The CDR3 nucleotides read TGCGCCAGCAGCCAAGAGGCAAGGGATCAGCCCCAGCATTTT.

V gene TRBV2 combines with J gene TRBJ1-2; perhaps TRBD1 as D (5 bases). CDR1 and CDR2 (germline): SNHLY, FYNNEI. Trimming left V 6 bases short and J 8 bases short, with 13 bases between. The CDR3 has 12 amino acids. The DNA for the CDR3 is TGTGCCAGCAGCAGGGCGGGTTACGGCTACACCTTC. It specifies CASSRAGYGYTF.

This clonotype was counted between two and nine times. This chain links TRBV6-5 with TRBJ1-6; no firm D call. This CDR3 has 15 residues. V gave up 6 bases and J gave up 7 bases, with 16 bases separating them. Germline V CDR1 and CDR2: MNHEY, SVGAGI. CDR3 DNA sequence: TGTGCCAGCAGCCCCGGTGGCGGTCCAAATTCACCCCTCCACTTT. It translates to CASSPGGGPNSPLHF.

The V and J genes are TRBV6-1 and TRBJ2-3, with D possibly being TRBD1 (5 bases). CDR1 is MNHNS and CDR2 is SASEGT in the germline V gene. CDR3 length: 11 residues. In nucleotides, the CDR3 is TGTGCAGGGGCTAGCACAGATACGCAGTATTTT. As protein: CAGASTDTQYF.

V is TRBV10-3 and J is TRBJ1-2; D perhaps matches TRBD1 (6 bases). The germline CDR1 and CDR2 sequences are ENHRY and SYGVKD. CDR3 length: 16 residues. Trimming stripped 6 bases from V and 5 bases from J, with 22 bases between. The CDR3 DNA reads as TGTGCCATCAGCCCTACACAGGGACCGTTGCTATATGGCTACACCTTC. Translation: CAISPTQGPLLYGYTF.

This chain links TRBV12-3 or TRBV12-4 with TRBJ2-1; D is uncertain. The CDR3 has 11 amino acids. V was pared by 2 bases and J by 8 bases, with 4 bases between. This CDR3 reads CASSLRDEQFF. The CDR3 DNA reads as TGTGCCAGCAGTTTACGGGATGAGCAGTTCTTC.

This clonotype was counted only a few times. The CDR3 loop reads CSARDVLVGEQFF. In DNA, the CDR3 is TGCAGTGCTAGAGATGTCCTAGTTGGTGAGCAGTTCTTC. This sequence joins TRBV20-1 and TRBJ2-1, with unresolved D. V lost 0 bases to trimming and J lost 9 bases, with 12 bases between them. The CDR3 consists of 13 residues. CDR1 and CDR2 from the germline V gene are DFQATT and SNEGSKA (reference sequence).

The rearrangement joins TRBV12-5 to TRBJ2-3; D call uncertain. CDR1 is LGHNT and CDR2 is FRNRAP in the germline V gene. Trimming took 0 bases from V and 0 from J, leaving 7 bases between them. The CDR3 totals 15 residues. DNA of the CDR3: TGTGCTAGTGGTTTGGTGGGCAAAAGCACAGATACGCAGTATTTT. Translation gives CASGLVGKSTDTQYF.

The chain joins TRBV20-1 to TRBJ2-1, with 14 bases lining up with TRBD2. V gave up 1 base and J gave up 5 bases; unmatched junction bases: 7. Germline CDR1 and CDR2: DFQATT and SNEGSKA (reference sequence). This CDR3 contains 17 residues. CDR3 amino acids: CSARGLAGGPADNEQFF. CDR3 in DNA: TGCAGTGCTAGAGGACTAGCGGGAGGGCCCGCGGACAATGAGCAGTTCTTC.

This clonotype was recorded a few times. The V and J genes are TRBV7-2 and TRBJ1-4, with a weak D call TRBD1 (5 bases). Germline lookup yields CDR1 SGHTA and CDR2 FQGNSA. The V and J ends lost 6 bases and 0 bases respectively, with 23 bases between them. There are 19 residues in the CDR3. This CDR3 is CASSLRGAQKLSTNEKLFF. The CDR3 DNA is TGTGCCAGCAGTCTTAGAGGGGCTCAGAAACTCTCAACTAATGAAAAACTGTTTTTT.

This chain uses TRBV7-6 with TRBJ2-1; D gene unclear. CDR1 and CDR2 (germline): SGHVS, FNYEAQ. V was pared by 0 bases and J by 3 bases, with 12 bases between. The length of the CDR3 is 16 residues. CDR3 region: CASSLAPGIFYNEQFF. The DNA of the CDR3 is TGTGCCAGCAGCTTAGCGCCGGGCATATTCTACAATGAGCAGTTCTTC.

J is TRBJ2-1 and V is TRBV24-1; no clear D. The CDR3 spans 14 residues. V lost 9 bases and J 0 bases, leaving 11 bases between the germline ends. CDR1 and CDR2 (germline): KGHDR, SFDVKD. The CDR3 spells CATESWGSYNEQFF. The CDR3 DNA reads TGTGCCACCGAATCATGGGGCTCCTACAATGAGCAGTTCTTC.

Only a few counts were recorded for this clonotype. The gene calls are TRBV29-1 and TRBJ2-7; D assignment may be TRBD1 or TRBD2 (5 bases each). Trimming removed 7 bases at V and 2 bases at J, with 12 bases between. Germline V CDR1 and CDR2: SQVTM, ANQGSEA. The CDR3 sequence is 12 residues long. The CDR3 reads CSGGPGTYEQYF. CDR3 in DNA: TGCAGCGGGGGACCGGGGACCTACGAGCAGTACTTC.

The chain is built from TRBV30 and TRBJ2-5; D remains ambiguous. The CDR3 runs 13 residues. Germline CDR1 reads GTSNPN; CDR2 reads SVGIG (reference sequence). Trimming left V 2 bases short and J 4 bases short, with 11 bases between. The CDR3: CAWSQRVRETQYF. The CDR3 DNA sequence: TGTGCCTGGAGTCAAAGGGTGCGAGAGACCCAGTACTTC.

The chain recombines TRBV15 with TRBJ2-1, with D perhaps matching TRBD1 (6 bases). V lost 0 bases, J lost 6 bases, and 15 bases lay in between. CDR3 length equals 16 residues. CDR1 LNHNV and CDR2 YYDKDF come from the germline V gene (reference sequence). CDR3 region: CATSRDGEQGPNEQFF. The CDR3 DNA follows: TGTGCCACCAGCAGAGATGGGGAGCAGGGGCCCAATGAGCAGTTCTTC.

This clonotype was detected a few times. The CDR3 coding sequence is TGCGCCAGCAGCCCTCCGGCACGGGTGACAGAAAACACTGAAGCTTTCTTT. Encoded protein: CASSPPARVTENTEAFF. This chain uses TRBV5-1 with TRBJ1-1; weak D call: TRBD1 (5 bases). V was pared by 4 bases and J by 2 bases, with 21 bases between. The germline gives CDR1 SGHRS, CDR2 YFSETQ. CDR3 size: 17 residues.

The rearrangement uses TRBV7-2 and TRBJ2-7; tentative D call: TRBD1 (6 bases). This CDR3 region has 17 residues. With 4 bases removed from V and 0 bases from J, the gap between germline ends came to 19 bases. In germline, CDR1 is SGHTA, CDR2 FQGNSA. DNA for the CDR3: TGTGCCAGCAGCTCGTTCCCGACAGGCTCTAGCTCCTACGAGCAGTACTTC. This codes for CASSSFPTGSSSYEQYF.